This entry is about one TCR beta chain. The antigen is not known. This entry comes from a study of cytomegalovirus exposure and HLA in healthy donors. Germline V lookup: CDR1 MGHRA, CDR2 YSYEKL. V was pared by 4 bases and J by 0 bases, with 3 bases of the junction left unmatched. This CDR3 spans 16 amino acids. The PCR had 60 Vbeta and 13 Jbeta primers. Authors' analysis steps: In a later analysis, approximately 80 million unique TCR beta chains included roughly 11 million shared by two or more donors. The repertoire was sequenced with immunoSEQ multiplex PCR; TCRdb's copy has only in-frame clones and lacks some. V and J calls and clone size come straight from that table; D and trimming were deduced from the DNA. The sample shows approximately 210,000 clones, about 77% of them seen only once. Study observations and caveats: When a later analysis was performed, an Asian-associated ancestry cluster reportedly had fewer N-insertions than the roughly 700-donor mean.

The chain recombines TRBV4-1 with TRBJ2-1, with 10 bases lining up with TRBD2. This sequence originates from a woman aged 25 to 39 in good health and CMV-seropositive. What was sequenced was PBMCs. CDR3 sequence: CASSPLAGGSYNEQFF. The CDR3 coding sequence is TGCGCCAGCAGCCCGTTAGCGGGAGGCTCCTACAATGAGCAGTTCTTC.